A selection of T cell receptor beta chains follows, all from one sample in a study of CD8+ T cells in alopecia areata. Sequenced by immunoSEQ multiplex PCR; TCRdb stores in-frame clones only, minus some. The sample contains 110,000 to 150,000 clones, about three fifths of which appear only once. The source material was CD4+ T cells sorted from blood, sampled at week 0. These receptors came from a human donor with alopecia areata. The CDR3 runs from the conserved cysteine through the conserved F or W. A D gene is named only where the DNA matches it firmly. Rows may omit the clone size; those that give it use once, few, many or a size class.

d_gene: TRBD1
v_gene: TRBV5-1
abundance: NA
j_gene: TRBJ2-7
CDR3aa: CASSYTTGAQYF
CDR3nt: TGCGCCAGCAGCTACACGACAGGGGCACAGTACTTC

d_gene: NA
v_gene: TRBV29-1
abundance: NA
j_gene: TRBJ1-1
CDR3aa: CSAHEGGPYTEAFF
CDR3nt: TGCAGCGCCCACGAGGGGGGGCCCTACACTGAAGCTTTCTTT

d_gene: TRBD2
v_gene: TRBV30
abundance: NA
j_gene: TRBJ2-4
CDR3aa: CAWSTGGPGNIQYF
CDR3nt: TGTGCCTGGAGTACGGGGGGGCCGGGAAACATTCAGTACTTC

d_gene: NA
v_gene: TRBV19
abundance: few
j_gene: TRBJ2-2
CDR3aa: CASSIAGFGELFF
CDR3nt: TGTGCCAGTAGTATTGCGGGGTTCGGGGAGCTGTTTTTT

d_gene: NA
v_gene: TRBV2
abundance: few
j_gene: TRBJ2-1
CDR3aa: CASSYLRGEQFF
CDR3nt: TGTGCCAGCAGTTACCTCCGGGGTGAGCAGTTCTTC

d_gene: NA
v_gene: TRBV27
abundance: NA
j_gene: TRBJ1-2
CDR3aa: CASSLSGAVYGYTF
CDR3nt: TGTGCCAGCAGTTTGTCAGGGGCGGTCTATGGCTACACCTTC

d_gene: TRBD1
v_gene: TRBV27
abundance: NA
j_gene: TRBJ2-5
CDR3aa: CASKLTFGAGQGGETQYF
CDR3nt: TGTGCCAGCAAACTAACTTTCGGAGCGGGACAGGGTGGGGAGACCCAGTACTTC

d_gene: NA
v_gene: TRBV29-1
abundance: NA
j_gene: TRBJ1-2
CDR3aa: CSVVGTPSQDGYTF
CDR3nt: TGCAGCGTTGTCGGGACACCCAGCCAAGATGGCTACACCTTC

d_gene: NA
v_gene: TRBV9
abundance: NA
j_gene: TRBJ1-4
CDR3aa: CASSGERGTATNEKLFF
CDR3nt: TGTGCCAGCAGCGGCGAGCGGGGGACCGCAACTAATGAAAAACTGTTTTTT

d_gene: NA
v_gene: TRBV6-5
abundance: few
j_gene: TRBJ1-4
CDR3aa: CASSSGIPLEKLFF
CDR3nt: TGTGCCAGCAGCTCCGGGATTCCCCTTGAAAAACTGTTTTTT

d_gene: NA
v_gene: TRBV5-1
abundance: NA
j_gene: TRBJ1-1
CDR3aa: CASSLLLEAGRAFF
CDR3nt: TGCGCCAGCAGCTTGTTGTTAGAGGCAGGGAGAGCTTTCTTT

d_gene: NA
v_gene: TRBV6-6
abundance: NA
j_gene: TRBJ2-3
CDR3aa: CASTPDRFPSTDTQYF
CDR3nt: TGTGCCAGCACCCCAGACAGATTTCCTAGCACAGATACGCAGTATTTT

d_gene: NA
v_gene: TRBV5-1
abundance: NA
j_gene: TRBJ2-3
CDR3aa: CASSLDEGRDTQYF
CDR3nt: TGCGCCAGCAGCTTGGACGAGGGAAGGGATACGCAGTATTTT

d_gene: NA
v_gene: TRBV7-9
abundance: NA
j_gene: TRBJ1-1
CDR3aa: CASSFSWNTEAFF
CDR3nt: TGTGCCAGCAGCTTCTCATGGAACACTGAAGCTTTCTTT

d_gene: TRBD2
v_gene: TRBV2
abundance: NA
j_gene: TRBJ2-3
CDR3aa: CASSVGGAVDTQYF
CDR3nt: TGTGCCAGCAGTGTCGGGGGGGCGGTAGATACGCAGTATTTT

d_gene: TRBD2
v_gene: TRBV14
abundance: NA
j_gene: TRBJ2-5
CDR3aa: CASSQRSKLAGGETQYF
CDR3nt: TGTGCCAGCAGCCAACGGTCCAAGCTAGCGGGGGGTGAGACCCAGTACTTC

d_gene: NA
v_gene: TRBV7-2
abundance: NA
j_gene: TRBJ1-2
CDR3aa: CASSLGQGTYGYTF
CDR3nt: TGTGCCAGCAGCTTAGGTCAGGGAACATATGGCTACACCTTC

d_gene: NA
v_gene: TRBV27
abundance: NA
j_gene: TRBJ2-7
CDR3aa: CASSLHPVAGLNEQYF
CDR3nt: TGTGCCAGCAGTTTACACCCCGTCGCAGGGTTGAACGAGCAGTACTTC

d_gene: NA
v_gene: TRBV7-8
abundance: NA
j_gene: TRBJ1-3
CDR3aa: CASSLAAGGNTIYF
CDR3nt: TGTGCCAGCAGCTTAGCCGCGGGGGGAAACACCATATATTTT

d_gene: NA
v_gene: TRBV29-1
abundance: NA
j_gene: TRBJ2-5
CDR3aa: CSVTGQTETQYF
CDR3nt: TGCAGCGTGACCGGACAGACGGAGACCCAGTACTTC